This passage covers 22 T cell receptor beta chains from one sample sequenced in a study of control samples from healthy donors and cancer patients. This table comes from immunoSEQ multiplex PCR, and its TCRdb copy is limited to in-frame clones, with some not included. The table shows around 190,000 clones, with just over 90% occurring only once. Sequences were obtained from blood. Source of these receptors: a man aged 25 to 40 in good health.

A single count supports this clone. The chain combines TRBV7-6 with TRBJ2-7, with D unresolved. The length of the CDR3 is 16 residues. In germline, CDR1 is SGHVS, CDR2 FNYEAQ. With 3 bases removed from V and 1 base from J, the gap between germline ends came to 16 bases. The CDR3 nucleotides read TGTGCCAGCAGCTTCACTTCACGGCAGTCGTCCTACGAGCAGTACTTC. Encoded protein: CASSFTSRQSSYEQYF.

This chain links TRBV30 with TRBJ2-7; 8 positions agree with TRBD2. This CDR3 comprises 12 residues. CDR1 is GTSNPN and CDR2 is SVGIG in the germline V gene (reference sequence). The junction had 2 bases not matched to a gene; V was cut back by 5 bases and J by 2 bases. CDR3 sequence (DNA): TGTGCCTGGGGACTAGCCCCCTACGAGCAGTACTTC. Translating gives CAWGLAPYEQYF.

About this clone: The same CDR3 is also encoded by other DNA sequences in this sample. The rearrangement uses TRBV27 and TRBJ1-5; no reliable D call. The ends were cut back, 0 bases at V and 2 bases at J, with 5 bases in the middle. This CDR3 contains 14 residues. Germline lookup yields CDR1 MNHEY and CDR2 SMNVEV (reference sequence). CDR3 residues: CASSLSSGNQPQHF. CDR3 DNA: TGTGCCAGCAGTTTATCGTCGGGCAATCAGCCCCAGCATTTT.

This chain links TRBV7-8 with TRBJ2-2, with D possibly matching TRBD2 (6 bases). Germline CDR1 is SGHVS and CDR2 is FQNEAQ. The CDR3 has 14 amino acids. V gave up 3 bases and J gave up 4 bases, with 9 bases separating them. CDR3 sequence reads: CASSLGTATGELFF. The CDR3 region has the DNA TGTGCCAGCAGCTTGGGGACTGCCACCGGGGAGCTGTTTTTT. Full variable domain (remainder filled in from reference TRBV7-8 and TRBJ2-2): GAGVSQSPRYKVAKRGQDVALRCDPISGHVSLFWYQQALGQGPEFLTYFQNEAQLDKSGLPSDRFFAERPEGSVSTLKIQRTQQEDSAVYLCASSLGTATGELFFGEGSRLTVL.

Here the CDR3 DNA reads TGTGCCAGCAGCTTTACCGGGACTAGCGAACTCAATGAGCAGTTCTTC. Encoded protein: CASSFTGTSELNEQFF. This rearrangement joins TRBV9 to TRBJ2-1, with TRBD2 matching 10 bases. CDR3 length: 16 amino acids. V was clipped by 4 bases and J by 6 bases; unmatched bases: 10. Germline assignment: CDR1 SGDLS and CDR2 YYNGEE.

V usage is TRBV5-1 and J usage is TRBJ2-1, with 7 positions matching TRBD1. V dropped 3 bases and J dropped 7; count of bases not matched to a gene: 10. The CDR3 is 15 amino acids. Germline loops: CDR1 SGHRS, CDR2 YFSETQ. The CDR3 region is CASSSTSGTVNEQFF. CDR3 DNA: TGCGCCAGCAGCTCCACATCGGGGACAGTGAATGAGCAGTTCTTC. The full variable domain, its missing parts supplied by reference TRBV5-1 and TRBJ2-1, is KAGVTQTPRYLIKTRGQQVTLSCSPISGHRSVSWYQQTPGQGLQFLFEYFSETQRNKGNFPGRFSGRQFSNSRSEMNVSTLELGDSALYLCASSSTSGTVNEQFFGPGTRLTVL.

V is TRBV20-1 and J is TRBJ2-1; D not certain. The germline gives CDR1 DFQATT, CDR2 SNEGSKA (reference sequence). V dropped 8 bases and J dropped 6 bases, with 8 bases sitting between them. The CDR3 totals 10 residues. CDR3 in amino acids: CSPRGNEQFF. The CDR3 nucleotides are TGCAGTCCACGAGGCAATGAGCAGTTCTTC.

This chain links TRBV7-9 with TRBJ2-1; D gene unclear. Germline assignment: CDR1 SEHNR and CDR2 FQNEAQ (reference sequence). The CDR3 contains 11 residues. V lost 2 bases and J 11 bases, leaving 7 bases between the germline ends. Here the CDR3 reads CASSLSNQQFF. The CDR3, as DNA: TGTGCCAGCAGCTTAAGTAATCAGCAGTTCTTC.

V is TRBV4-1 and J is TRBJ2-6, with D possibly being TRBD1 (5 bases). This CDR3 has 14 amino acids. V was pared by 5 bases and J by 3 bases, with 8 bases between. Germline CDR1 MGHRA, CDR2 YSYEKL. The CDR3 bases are TGCGCCAGCAGCGCCAGGGTTGGGGCCAACGTCCTGACTTTC. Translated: CASSARVGANVLTF.

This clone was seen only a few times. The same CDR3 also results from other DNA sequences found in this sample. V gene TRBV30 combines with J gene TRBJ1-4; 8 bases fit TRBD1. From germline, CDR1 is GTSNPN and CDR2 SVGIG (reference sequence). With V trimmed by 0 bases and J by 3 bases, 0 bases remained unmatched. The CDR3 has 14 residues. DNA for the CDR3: TGTGCCTGGAGTGTACAGGGGGCTAATGAAAAACTGTTTTTT. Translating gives CAWSVQGANEKLFF. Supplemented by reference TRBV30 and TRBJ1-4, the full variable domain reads SQTIHQWPATLVQPVGSPLSLECTVEGTSNPNLYWYRQAAGRGLQLLFYSVGIGQISSEVPQNLSASRPQDRQFILSSKKLLLSDSGFYLCAWSVQGANEKLFFGSGTQLSVL.

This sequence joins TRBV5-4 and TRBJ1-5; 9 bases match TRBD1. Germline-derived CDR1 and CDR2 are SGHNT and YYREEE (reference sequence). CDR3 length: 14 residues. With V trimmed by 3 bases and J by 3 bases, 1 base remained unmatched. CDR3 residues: CASSSQGANQPQHF. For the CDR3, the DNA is TGTGCCAGCAGCTCACAGGGGGCCAATCAGCCCCAGCATTTT.

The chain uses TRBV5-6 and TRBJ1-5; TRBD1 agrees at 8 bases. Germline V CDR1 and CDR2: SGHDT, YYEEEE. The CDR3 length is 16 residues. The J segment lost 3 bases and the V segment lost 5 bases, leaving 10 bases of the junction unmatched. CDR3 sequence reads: CASSSLSGGNNQPQHF. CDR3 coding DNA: TGTGCCAGCAGTTCCTTATCAGGGGGCAACAATCAGCCCCAGCATTTT.

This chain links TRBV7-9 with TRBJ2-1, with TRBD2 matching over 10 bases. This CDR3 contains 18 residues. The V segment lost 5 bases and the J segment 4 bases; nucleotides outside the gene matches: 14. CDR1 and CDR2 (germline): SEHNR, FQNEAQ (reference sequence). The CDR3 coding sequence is TGTGCCAGCAGCGCGGGGACTAGCGCCTTAAGGGCTTACAATGAGCAGTTCTTC. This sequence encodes CASSAGTSALRAYNEQFF.

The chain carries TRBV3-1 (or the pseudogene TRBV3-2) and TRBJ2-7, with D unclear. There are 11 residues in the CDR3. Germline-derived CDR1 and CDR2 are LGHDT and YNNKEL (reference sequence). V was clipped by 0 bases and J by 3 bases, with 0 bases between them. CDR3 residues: CASSQDYEQYF. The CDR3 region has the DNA TGTGCCAGCAGCCAAGACTACGAGCAGTACTTC.

CDR3 bases: TGTGCCAGCAGAAGGGGACAGGGCTACACTGAAGCTTTCTTT. Translated: CASRRGQGYTEAFF. The chain joins TRBV27 to TRBJ1-1; 9 bases line up with TRBD1. This CDR3 comprises 14 residues. J was trimmed by 3 bases and V by 6 bases; bases with no gene match: 5. Germline V gene lookup returns CDR1 MNHEY and CDR2 SMNVEV (reference sequence).

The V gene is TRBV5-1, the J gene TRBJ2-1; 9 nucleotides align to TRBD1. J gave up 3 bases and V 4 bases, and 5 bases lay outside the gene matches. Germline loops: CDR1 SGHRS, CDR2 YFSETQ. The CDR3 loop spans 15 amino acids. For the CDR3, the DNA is TGCGCCAGCAGCGCTGACAGGGGGGACTACAATGAGCAGTTCTTC. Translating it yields CASSADRGDYNEQFF.

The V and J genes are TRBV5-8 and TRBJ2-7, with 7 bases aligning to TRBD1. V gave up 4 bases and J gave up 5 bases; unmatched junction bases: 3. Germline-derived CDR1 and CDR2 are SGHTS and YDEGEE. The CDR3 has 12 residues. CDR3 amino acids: CASSHDRDEQYF. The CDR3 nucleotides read TGTGCCAGCAGCCACGACAGGGACGAGCAGTACTTC.

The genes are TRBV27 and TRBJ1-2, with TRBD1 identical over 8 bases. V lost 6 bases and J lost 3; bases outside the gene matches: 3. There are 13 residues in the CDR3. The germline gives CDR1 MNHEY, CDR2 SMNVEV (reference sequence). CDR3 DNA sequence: TGTGCCAGCAGGACAGGGGAGGACTATGGCTACACCTTC. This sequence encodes CASRTGEDYGYTF.

CDR3 sequence (DNA): TGTGCCAGCAGCCAAGAGGGGGGGATGGGAGCCCAGCATTTT. It yields the protein CASSQEGGMGAQHF. The chain has TRBV3-1 (or the pseudogene TRBV3-2) and TRBJ1-5; a weak D match, TRBD1 (5 bases). The length of the CDR3 is 14 residues. V lost 0 bases and J 11 bases, leaving 14 bases between the germline ends. Germline CDR1 LGHDT, CDR2 YNNKEL (reference sequence).

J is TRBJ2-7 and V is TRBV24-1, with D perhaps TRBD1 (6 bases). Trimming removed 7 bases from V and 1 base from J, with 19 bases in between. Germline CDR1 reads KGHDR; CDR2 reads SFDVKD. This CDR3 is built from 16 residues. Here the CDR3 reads CATRGHGQSRSYEQYF. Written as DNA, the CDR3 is TGTGCCACCAGGGGCCATGGACAGAGCCGATCCTACGAGCAGTACTTC.

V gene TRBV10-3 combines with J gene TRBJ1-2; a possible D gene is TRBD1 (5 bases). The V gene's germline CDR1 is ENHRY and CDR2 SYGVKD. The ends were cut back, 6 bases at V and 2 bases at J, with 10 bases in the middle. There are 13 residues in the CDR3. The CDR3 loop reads CAIRETANYGYTF. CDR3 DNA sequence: TGTGCCATCAGGGAGACAGCCAACTATGGCTACACCTTC.

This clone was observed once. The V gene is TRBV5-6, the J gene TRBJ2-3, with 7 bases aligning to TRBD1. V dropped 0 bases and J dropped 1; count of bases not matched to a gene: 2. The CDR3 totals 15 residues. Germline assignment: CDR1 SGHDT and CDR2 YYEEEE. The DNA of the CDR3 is TGTGCCAGCAGCTTGGGACAGGGTCGCACAGATACGCAGTATTTT. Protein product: CASSLGQGRTDTQYF.